Only a few counts were recorded for the clone carrying this TCR beta chain. TCRdb recomputed calls from the RT-PCR reads with MiXCR, one row per CDR3 protein. The table has about 4,200 distinct CDR3 sequences, 34% seen once; the top ten hold approximately 5.3%. The sequence was obtained from a female donor with primary Sjogren's syndrome. The sample was memory CD4+ T cells from salivary gland.

The DNA of the CDR3 is TGTGCCAGTAGTATCCGTCATCACAATCAGCCCCAGCATTTT. Protein: CASSIRHHNQPQHF. The chain combines TRBV19 with TRBJ1-5; D gene uncertain. Deletions cut 3 bases from V and 3 bases from J, with 9 bases between. The CDR3 has 14 amino acids. Looked up from germline, CDR1 is LNHDA and CDR2 is SQIVND (reference sequence). Variable domain in full (rest from reference TRBV19 and TRBJ1-5): DGGITQSPKYLFRKEGQNVTLSCEQNLNHDAMYWYRQDPGQGLRLIYYSQIVNDFQKGDIAEGYSVSREKKESFPLTVTSAQKNPTAFYLCASSIRHHNQPQHFGDGTRLSIL.